This TCR beta chain was sequenced during a study of blood T cell repertoires in COVID-19. For the study at large: There were acute and convalescent COVID-19 samples, and they came from the United States, Italy and Spain. PBMCs, B-cell-depleted T cells, or T cells were the source of the cDNA or gDNA that made up the material.

How the authors handled the data: Amplification with reference gene primers provided the estimates of nucleated cell counts. Assay: immunoSEQ multiplex PCR; the TCRdb copy retains only in-frame clones and omits some. V, J and clone size reflect that table, while D and trimming were determined from the DNA. Among about 130,000 clones, over 75% were seen once, and the ten largest hold more than 20%. V trimming: 4 bases; J trimming: 3 bases; junction bases outside the gene matches: 2. Looked up from germline, CDR1 is SGHRS and CDR2 is YFSETQ. The CDR3 is made up of 13 amino acids. Details on this clone: The same CDR3 can be traced to other DNA sequences in this sample.

This chain joins TRBV5-1 and TRBJ1-1, with 8 positions matching TRBD1. Sample: peripheral blood. This sequence was found in a woman aged 80 or over with acute or convalescent COVID-19. The CDR3 DNA reads TGCGCCAGCAGCCTGGGACAGGACACTGAAGCTTTCTTT. Amino acids: CASSLGQDTEAFF.